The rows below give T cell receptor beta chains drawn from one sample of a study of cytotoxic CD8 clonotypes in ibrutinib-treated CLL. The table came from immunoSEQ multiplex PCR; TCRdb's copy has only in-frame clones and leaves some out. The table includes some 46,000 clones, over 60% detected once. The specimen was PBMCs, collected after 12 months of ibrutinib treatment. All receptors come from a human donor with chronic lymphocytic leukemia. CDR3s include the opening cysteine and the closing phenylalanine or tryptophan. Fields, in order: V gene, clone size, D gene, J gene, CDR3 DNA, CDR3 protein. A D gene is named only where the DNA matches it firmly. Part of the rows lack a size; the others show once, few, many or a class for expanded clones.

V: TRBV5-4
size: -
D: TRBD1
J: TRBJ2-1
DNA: TGTGCCAGCAGCCGGCCCGGGACAGTTGAAGAAAAGCAGTTCTTC
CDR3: CASSRPGTVEEKQFF

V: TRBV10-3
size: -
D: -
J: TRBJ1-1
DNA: TGTGCCATCAGCGGAAGGGAACAGGGAGGCAACACTGAAGCTTTCTTT
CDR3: CAISGREQGGNTEAFF

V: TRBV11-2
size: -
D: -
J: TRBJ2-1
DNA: TGTGCCAGCAGCTTAGATCCCCTGCCCCAGTCAGAGCAGTTCTTC
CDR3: CASSLDPLPQSEQFF

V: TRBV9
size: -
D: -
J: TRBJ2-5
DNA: TGTGCCAGCAGCGTAGGGACCCTCGGGCAAGAGACCCAGTACTTC
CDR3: CASSVGTLGQETQYF

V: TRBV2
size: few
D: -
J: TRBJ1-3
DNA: TGTGCCAGCAGTTCTTCCGGGACATATGGAAACACCATATATTTT
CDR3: CASSSSGTYGNTIYF

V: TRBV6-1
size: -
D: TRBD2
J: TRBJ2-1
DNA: TGTGCCAGCAGTGCCATAACTAGCGCCTCCTACAATGAGCAGTTCTTC
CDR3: CASSAITSASYNEQFF

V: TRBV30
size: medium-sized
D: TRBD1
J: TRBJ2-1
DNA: TGTGCCTGGAGGCCCAGGACAGGGGACAATGAGCAGTTCTTC
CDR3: CAWRPRTGDNEQFF

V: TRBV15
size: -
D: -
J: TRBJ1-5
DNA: TGTGCCACCAGCAGAGAATGGGGCGCGCCCCAGCATTTT
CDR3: CATSREWGAPQHF

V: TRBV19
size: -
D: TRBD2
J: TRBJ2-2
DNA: TGTGCCAGTAGGGTAGCGGGGGCGCGTAACACCGGGGAGCTGTTTTTT
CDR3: CASRVAGARNTGELFF

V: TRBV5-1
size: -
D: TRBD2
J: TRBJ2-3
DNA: TGCGCCAGCAGCTTAGAAGGCGGGGGTAGCACAGATACGCAGTATTTT
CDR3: CASSLEGGGSTDTQYF

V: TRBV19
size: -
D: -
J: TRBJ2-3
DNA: TGTGCCAGTAGTATAAGTCAGGCTGGCACAGATACGCAGTATTTT
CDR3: CASSISQAGTDTQYF

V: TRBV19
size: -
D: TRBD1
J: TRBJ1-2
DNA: TGTGCCAGTAGTACCCGGGACAGGGGCTATGGCTACACCTTC
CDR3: CASSTRDRGYGYTF

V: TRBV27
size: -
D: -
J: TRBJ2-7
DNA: TGTGCCAGCAGTTTAACGGGACCACACTTACCCTACGAGCAGTACTTC
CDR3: CASSLTGPHLPYEQYF